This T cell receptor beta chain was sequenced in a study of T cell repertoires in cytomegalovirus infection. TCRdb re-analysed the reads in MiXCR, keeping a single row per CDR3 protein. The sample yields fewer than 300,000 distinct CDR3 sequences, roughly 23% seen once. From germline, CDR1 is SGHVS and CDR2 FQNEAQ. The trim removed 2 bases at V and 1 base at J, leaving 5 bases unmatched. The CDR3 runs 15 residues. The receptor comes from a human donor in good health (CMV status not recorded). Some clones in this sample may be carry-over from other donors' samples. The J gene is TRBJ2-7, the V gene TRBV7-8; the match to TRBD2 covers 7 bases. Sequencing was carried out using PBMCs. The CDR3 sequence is CASSLRLAESYEQYF. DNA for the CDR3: TGTGCCAGCAGCTTAAGGCTAGCGGAGTCCTACGAGCAGTACTTC.